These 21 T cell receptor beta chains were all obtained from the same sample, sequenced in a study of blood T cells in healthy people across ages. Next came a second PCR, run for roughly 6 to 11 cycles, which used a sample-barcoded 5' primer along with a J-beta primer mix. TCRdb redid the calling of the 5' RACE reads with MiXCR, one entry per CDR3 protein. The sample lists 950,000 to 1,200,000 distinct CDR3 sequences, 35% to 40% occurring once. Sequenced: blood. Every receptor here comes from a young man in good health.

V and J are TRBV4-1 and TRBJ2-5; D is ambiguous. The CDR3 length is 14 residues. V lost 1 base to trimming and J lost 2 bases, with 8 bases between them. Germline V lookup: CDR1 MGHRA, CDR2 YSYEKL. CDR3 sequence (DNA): TGCGCCAGCAGCCAAGTTACACCGCAAGAGACCCAGTACTTC. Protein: CASSQVTPQETQYF.

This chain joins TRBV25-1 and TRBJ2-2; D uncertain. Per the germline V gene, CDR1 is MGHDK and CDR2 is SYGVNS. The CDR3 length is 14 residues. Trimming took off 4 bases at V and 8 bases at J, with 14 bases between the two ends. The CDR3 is CASSAPGPRGELFF. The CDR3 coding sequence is TGTGCCAGCAGTGCCCCCGGGCCCAGGGGGGAGCTGTTTTTT.

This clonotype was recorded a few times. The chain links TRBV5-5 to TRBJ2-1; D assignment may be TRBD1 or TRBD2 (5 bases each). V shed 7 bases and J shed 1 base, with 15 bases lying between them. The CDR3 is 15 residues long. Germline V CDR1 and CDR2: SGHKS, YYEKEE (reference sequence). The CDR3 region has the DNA TGTGCCAGCTTAGGGACCGCGGTATCCTACAATGAGCAGTTCTTC. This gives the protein CASLGTAVSYNEQFF.

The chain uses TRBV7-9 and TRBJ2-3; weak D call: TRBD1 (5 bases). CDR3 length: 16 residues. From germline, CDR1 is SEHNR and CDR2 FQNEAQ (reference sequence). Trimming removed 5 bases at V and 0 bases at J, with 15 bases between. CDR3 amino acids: CASSLAGSDSTDTQYF. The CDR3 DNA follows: TGTGCCAGCAGCCTGGCAGGGTCCGACAGCACAGATACGCAGTATTTT.

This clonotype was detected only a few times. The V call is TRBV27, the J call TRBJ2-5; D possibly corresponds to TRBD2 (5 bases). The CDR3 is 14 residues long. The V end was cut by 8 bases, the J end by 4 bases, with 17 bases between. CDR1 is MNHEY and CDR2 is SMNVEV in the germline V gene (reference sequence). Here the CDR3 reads CASSPRGIIETQYF. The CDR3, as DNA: TGTGCCAGCTCCCCGCGAGGGATCATAGAGACCCAGTACTTC.

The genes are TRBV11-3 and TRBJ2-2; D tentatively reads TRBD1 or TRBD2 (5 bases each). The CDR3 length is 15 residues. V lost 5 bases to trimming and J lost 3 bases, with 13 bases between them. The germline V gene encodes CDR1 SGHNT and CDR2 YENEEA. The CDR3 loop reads CASSPGQSDTGELFF. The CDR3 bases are TGTGCCAGCAGCCCGGGGCAATCAGACACCGGGGAGCTGTTTTTT. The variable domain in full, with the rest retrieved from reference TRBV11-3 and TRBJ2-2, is EAGVVQSPRYKIIEKKQPVAFWCNPISGHNTLYWYLQNLGQGPELLIRYENEEAVDDSQLPKDRFSAERLKGVDSTLKIQPAELGDSAVYLCASSPGQSDTGELFFGEGSRLTVL.

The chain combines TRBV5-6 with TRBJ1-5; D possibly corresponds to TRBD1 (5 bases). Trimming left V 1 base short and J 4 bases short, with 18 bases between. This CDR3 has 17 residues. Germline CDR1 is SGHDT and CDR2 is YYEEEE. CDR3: CASSLQLGQGRNQPQHF. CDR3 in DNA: TGTGCCAGCAGCTTGCAGCTGGGCCAGGGTCGTAATCAGCCCCAGCATTTT.

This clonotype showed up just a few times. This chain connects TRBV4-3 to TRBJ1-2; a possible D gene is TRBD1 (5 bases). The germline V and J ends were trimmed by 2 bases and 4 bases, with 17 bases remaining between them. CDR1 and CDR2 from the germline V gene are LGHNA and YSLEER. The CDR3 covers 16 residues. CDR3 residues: CASSQRLEGRSYGYTF. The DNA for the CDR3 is TGCGCCAGCAGCCAAAGATTGGAGGGGCGTTCCTATGGCTACACCTTC.

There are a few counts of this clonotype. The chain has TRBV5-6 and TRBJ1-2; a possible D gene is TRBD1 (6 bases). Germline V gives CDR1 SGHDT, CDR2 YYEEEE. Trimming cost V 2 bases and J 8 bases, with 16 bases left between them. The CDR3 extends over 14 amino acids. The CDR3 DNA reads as TGTGCCAGCAGCTTTCGTCAGGGGAGCGGCGGCTACACCTTC. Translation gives CASSFRQGSGGYTF.

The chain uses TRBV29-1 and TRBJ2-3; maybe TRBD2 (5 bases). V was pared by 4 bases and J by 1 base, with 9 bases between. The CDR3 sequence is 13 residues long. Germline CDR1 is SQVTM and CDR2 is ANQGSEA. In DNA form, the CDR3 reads TGCAGCGTTGTTCGGGGTGGCACAGATACGCAGTATTTT. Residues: CSVVRGGTDTQYF.

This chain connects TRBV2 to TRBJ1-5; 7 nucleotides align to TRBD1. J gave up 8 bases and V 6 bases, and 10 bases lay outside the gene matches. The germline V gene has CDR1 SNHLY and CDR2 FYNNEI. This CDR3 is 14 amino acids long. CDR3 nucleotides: TGTGCCAGCAGCGCCGGGACAGATGTTGAGCCCCAGCATTTT. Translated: CASSAGTDVEPQHF.

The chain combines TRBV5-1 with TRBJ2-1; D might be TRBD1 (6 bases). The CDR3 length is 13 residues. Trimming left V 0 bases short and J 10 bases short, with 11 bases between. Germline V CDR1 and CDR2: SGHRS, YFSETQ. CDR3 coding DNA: TGCGCCAGCAGCTTGGACGATAGGGGGGAGCAGTTCTTC. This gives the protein CASSLDDRGEQFF.

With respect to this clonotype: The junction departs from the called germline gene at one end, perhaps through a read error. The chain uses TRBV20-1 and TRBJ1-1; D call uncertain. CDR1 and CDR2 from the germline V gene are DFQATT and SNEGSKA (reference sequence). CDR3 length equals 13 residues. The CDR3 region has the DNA TGCAGTGCGAGAGTAGCAGCGGGCAATGAAGCTTTCTTT. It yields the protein CSARVAAGNEAFF.

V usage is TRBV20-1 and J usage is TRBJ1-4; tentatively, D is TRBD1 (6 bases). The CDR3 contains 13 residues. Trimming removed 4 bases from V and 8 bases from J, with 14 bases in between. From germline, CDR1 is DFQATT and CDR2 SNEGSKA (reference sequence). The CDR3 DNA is TGCAGTGCTAAGTACGGGGGCGAGGAAAAACTGTTTTTT. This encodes CSAKYGGEEKLFF.

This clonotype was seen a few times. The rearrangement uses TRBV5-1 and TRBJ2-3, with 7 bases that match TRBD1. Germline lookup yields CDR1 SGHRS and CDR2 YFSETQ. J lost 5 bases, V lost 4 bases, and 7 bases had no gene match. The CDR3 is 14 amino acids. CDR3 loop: CASSPGQAGDTQYF. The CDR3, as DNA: TGCGCCAGCAGCCCCGGACAGGCCGGAGATACGCAGTATTTT.

For the CDR3, the DNA is TGTGCCAGCAGTGTATTCCCAGGGGACGAGCAGTACTTC. As protein: CASSVFPGDEQYF. The gene calls are TRBV27 and TRBJ2-4; TRBD1 is a possible D gene (6 bases). The last part of the DNA fits TRBJ2-7 better; the J call may be wrong. CDR3 length: 13 residues. Germline V lookup: CDR1 MNHEY, CDR2 SMNVEV (reference sequence).

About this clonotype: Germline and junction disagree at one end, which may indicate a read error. CDR3 DNA sequence: TGTACCAGCAGAACCGGGACAGGGTACTATGGCTACACCTTC. Translating gives CTSRTGTGYYGYTF. V is TRBV6-2 or TRBV6-3 and J is TRBJ1-2, with TRBD1 matching 9 bases. The CDR3 contains 14 residues. CDR1 is MNHEY and CDR2 is SVGEGT in the germline V gene.

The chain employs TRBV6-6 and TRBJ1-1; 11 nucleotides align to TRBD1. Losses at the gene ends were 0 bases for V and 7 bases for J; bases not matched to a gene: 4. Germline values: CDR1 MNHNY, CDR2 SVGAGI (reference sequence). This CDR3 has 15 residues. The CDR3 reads CASSYSPGTGGEAFF. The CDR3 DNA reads TGTGCCAGCAGTTACTCTCCCGGGACAGGGGGTGAAGCTTTCTTT.

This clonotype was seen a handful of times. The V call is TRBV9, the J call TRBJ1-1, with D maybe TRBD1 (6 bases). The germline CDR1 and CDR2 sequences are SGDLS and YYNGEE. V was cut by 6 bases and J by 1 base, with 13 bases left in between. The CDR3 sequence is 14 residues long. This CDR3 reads CASTRSGENTEAFF. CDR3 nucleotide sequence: TGTGCCAGCACCAGGTCAGGGGAGAACACTGAAGCTTTCTTT.

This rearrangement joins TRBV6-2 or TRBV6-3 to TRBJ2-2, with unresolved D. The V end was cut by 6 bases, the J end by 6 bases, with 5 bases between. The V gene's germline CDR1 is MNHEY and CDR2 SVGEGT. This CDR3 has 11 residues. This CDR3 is CASRLPGELFF. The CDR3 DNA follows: TGTGCCAGCAGACTACCCGGGGAGCTGTTTTTT.

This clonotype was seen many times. This CDR3 is CASSQGREDTQYF. The CDR3 DNA is TGCGCCAGCAGCCAAGGTCGTGAAGATACGCAGTATTTT. The chain has TRBV4-3 and TRBJ2-3; no definite D call. Germline V gene lookup returns CDR1 LGHNA and CDR2 YSLEER. The CDR3 totals 13 residues. V lost 1 base and J lost 5, with 7 bases in between.